The 3 T cell receptor beta chains presented below share a single source sample, sequenced in a study of identical twins. TCRdb re-analysed the 5' RACE reads in MiXCR, keeping a single row per CDR3 protein. The sample contains 1.5 million to 2 million distinct CDR3 sequences, about 32% of which appear only once. Material for sequencing was cord blood. These receptors all stem from a newborn girl in good health.

This clonotype came up a few times. DNA of the CDR3: TGTGCCAGCGGCCAACGTGGACTAGCGAGCTCCTACGAGCAGTACTTC. It specifies CASGQRGLASSYEQYF. The chain carries TRBV28 and TRBJ2-7; 9 bases fit TRBD2. The J segment lost 0 bases and the V segment lost 8 bases, leaving 11 bases of the junction unmatched. CDR1 is MDHEN and CDR2 is SYDVKM in the germline V gene. The CDR3 totals 16 residues.

This rearrangement joins TRBV6-5 to TRBJ2-5; tentatively, D is TRBD1 (6 bases). CDR3 length: 11 residues. Trimming pared 5 bases from V and 13 bases from J, leaving 14 bases between. Per the germline V gene, CDR1 is MNHEY and CDR2 is SVGAGI. CDR3 nucleotides: TGTGCCAGCAGTCAGGGGAACATTCGGTACTTC. Amino acid sequence: CASSQGNIRYF.

This clonotype was seen a few times. The chain has TRBV20-1 and TRBJ2-4, with D perhaps given as TRBD1 or TRBD2 (5 bases each). This CDR3 contains 12 residues. CDR1 DFQATT and CDR2 SNEGSKA come from the germline V gene (reference sequence). Trimming stripped 3 bases from V and 5 bases from J, with 8 bases between. The CDR3 is CSASWGQNIQYF. CDR3 coding DNA: TGCAGTGCTAGTTGGGGACAAAACATTCAGTACTTC.